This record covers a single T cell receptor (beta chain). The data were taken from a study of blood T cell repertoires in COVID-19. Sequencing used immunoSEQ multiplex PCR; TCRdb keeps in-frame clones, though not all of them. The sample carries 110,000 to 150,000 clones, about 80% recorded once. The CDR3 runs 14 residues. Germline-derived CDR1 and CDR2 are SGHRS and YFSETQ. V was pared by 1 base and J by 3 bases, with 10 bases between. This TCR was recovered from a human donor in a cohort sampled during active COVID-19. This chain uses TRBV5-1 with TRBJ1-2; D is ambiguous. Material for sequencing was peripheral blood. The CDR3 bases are TGCGCCAGCAGCTTGCGGGGTCCGGACTATGGCTACACCTTC. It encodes CASSLRGPDYGYTF.